The T cell receptor (beta chain) described here comes from a study of blood T cell repertoires in COVID-19. Looking at the study overall: PBMCs, B-cell-depleted T cells, or T cells were the source of the cDNA or gDNA that made up the material.

This table comes from immunoSEQ multiplex PCR, and its TCRdb copy is limited to in-frame clones, with some not included. The sample includes 300,000 to 400,000 clones, approximately 88% of them seen just once. J was trimmed by 7 bases and V by 3 bases; bases with no gene match: 12. The CDR3 has 16 residues. Germline lookup yields CDR1 KGHSH and CDR2 LQKENI. Sequenced input: peripheral blood. The sequence was obtained from a man aged 25-45 years with COVID-19, enrolled during active disease. V gene TRBV18 combines with J gene TRBJ2-7, with 10 nucleotides matching TRBD2. The CDR3 protein is CASSPPALAGAGEQYF. DNA of the CDR3: TGTGCCAGCTCACCCCCGGCTCTAGCGGGAGCTGGGGAGCAGTACTTC. Together with reference TRBV18 and TRBJ2-7, the CDR3 gives the full variable domain: NAGVMQNPRHLVRRRGQEARLRCSPMKGHSHVYWYRQLPEEGLKFMVYLQKENIIDESGMPKERFSAEFPKEGPSILRIQQVVRGDSAAYFCASSPPALAGAGEQYFGPGTRLTVT.